Below are 9 T cell receptor beta chains sequenced from a single sample in a study of cytomegalovirus exposure and HLA in healthy donors. Primers included in the PCR were 60 Vbeta and 13 Jbeta primers. Clones were sequenced by immunoSEQ multiplex PCR, and TCRdb holds only the in-frame ones, with some missing. In the table there are approximately 190,000 clones, roughly 76% of which are singletons. Material for sequencing was PBMCs. Receptors originate from a woman in her 30s in good health and CMV-seropositive.

The chain uses TRBV30 and TRBJ1-6; 7 bases agree with TRBD1. V lost 8 bases and J lost 8; bases outside the gene matches: 12. The CDR3 length is 14 residues. In germline, CDR1 is GTSNPN, CDR2 SVGIG (reference sequence). DNA of the CDR3: TGTGCCCAACAAACAGGGGTTTTAGATTCACCCCTCCACTTT. Translation: CAQQTGVLDSPLHF.

The V gene is TRBV29-1, the J gene TRBJ2-3, with D possibly being TRBD1 (6 bases). The CDR3 loop spans 12 amino acids. V lost 4 bases to trimming and J lost 4 bases, with 9 bases between them. Germline loops: CDR1 SQVTM, CDR2 ANQGSEA. CDR3 amino acids: CSVAGHSDTQYF. DNA for the CDR3: TGCAGCGTTGCGGGACACTCAGATACGCAGTATTTT.

This clone was counted a single time. This chain uses TRBV15 with TRBJ2-2; D unclear. The germline gives CDR1 LNHNV, CDR2 YYDKDF (reference sequence). This CDR3 is 13 amino acids long. V lost 0 bases and J lost 7, with 6 bases in between. The CDR3 reads CATSREVVGELFF. CDR3 in DNA: TGTGCCACCAGCAGAGAAGTAGTCGGGGAGCTGTTTTTT.

The J gene is TRBJ1-5, the V gene TRBV30; D is uncertain. Germline CDR1 reads GTSNPN; CDR2 reads SVGIG (reference sequence). The CDR3 is made up of 13 amino acids. Trimming cost V 6 bases and J 7 bases, with 16 bases left between them. CDR3 in DNA: TGTGCCTGTACTCCCGGGTTAGAGCAGCCCCAGCATTTT. Its translation is CACTPGLEQPQHF.

This chain uses TRBV7-2 with TRBJ2-3; 12 bases agree with TRBD2. The CDR3 spans 15 residues. CDR1 and CDR2 from the germline V gene are SGHTA and FQGNSA. The V segment lost 4 bases and the J segment 8 bases; nucleotides outside the gene matches: 7. The CDR3 sequence: CASSSTSGGIGTQYF. For the CDR3, the DNA is TGTGCCAGCAGCTCCACTAGCGGGGGGATTGGTACGCAGTATTTT.

The V call is TRBV25-1, the J call TRBJ1-2, with D uncertain. CDR1 is MGHDK, CDR2 SYGVNS, per germline. V lost 4 bases, J lost 2 bases, and 11 bases lay in between. The CDR3 totals 14 residues. In DNA form, the CDR3 reads TGTGCCAGCAGTGTTGGCAGCGGCAACTATGGCTACACCTTC. Its translation: CASSVGSGNYGYTF.

This sequence joins TRBV7-9 and TRBJ1-1; 10 nucleotides align to TRBD1. Germline V CDR1 and CDR2: SEHNR, FQNEAQ (reference sequence). Trimming removed 5 bases from V and 3 bases from J; junction bases left unmatched: 9. The CDR3 length is 16 residues. The CDR3 bases are TGTGCCAGCAGCCTACACGGACAGGGGGTTGACACTGAAGCTTTCTTT. This translates into CASSLHGQGVDTEAFF.

V and J are TRBV7-2 and TRBJ1-5; D gene ambiguous. CDR1 and CDR2 from the germline V gene are SGHTA and FQGNSA. Trimming removed 1 base from V and 9 bases from J, with 7 bases in between. The CDR3 runs 12 residues. The CDR3 DNA follows: TGTGCCAGCAGCTTAGGGCCAGGGCCCCAGCATTTT. This encodes CASSLGPGPQHF. Filled out from reference TRBV7-2 and TRBJ1-5, the complete variable domain reads GAGVSQSPSNKVTEKGKDVELRCDPISGHTALYWYRQSLGQGLEFLIYFQGNSAPDKSGLPSDRFSAERTGGSVSTLTIQRTQQEDSAVYLCASSLGPGPQHFGDGTRLSIL.

This clone appeared a single time. The rearrangement uses TRBV4-3 and TRBJ1-2; D is possibly TRBD1 (6 bases). Looked up from germline, CDR1 is LGHNA and CDR2 is YSLEER. The germline V and J ends were trimmed by 1 base and 1 base, with 13 bases remaining between them. The CDR3 spans 16 residues. The CDR3 spells CASSQGTALVNYGYTF. The DNA for the CDR3 is TGCGCCAGCAGCCAAGGGACAGCGCTGGTTAACTATGGCTACACCTTC.